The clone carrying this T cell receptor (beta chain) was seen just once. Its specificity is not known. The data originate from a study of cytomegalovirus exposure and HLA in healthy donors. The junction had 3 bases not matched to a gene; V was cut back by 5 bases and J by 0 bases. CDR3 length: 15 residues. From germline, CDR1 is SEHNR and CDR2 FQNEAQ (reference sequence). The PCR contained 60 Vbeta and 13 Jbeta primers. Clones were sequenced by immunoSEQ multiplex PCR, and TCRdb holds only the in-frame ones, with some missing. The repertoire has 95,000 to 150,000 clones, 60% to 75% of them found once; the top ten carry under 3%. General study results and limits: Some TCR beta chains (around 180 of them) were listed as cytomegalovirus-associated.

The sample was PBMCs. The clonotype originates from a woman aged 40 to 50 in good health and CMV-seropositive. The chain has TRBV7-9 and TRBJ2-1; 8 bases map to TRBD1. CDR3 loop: CASSRDRSSYNEQFF. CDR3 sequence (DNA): TGTGCCAGCAGCCGGGACAGGAGCTCCTACAATGAGCAGTTCTTC.